This T cell receptor (beta chain) is from a study of T cell repertoires in cytomegalovirus infection. At the level of the study: Public TCR beta signatures marked donors with CMV infection and the matching HLA.

V lost 6 bases, J lost 1 base, and 18 bases lay in between. The CDR3 length is 16 residues. Germline V gives CDR1 SEHNR, CDR2 FQNEAQ (reference sequence). Overall study results and limits: Clonotypes of TCR beta that were HLA-C-restricted and CMV-specific dominated the ex vivo response.

Each CDR3 protein is one row after TCRdb ran MiXCR on the reads. The data hold about 920,000 distinct CDR3 sequences, with 25% to 40% observed a single time. Only a few counts were recorded for this clonotype. The antigen is undetermined. This receptor was taken from a human donor in good health (CMV status not recorded). Some clones in this sample may be carry-over from other donors' samples. Sequencing was performed on cultured CD8+ T cells from PBMCs, taken from culture after CMV antigen stimulation. The V and J genes are TRBV7-9 and TRBJ2-5; tentatively, D is TRBD1 (5 bases). The chain's CDR3 is CASSSQRDSRQETQYF. The CDR3 coding sequence is TGTGCCAGCAGTTCACAAAGAGACAGCCGCCAAGAGACCCAGTACTTC.